The TCR beta chain described here comes from a study of PD-L1 blockade in urothelial cancer. Looking at the study overall: Samples came from 3 weeks, at the second dose, and 6 weeks into treatment.

The time point: peripheral blood 6 weeks after treatment start. Germline V gene sequence: CDR1 SGHTA, CDR2 FQGNSA. This CDR3 comprises 17 residues. Trimming left V 1 base short and J 0 bases short, with 13 bases between. Libraries were prepared by immunoSEQ multiplex PCR; TCRdb keeps only in-frame clonotypes and omits some of them. The sample holds more than 60,000 clones; 88% are singletons and the top ten take about 10%. The V and J genes are TRBV7-2 and TRBJ2-1; D is unresolved. This TCR was sampled from a man aged 55 to 70 with urothelial cancer. The source material was PBMCs, sampled around atezolizumab (anti-PD-L1) treatment. The CDR3 protein is CASSLVSGWSSYNEQFF. CDR3 in DNA: TGTGCCAGCAGCTTAGTTTCTGGGTGGAGCTCCTACAATGAGCAGTTCTTC.